This TCR beta chain was sequenced for a study of blood T cell repertoires in COVID-19. Study overall: The samples span acute and convalescent COVID-19 from the United States, Italy and Spain. PBMCs, B-cell-depleted T cells, or T cells were the source of the cDNA or gDNA that made up the material.

The authors' processing: Reference gene primers were amplified, and this amplification served to estimate nucleated cell counts. The data were produced by immunoSEQ multiplex PCR, yet TCRdb's version contains in-frame clones alone and is incomplete. V and J calls and clone size come straight from that table; D and trimming were deduced from the DNA. The data show about 120,000 clones, with approximately 90% seen just once and 6.5% to 10% held by the top ten. Trimming took off 2 bases at V and 6 bases at J, with 10 bases between the two ends. CDR3 length equals 13 residues. Germline V gene lookup returns CDR1 MNHEY and CDR2 SVGAGI.

The V call is TRBV6-5, the J call TRBJ1-2, with a weak D call TRBD1 (5 bases). Input material: peripheral blood. The TCR comes from a woman between 65 and 79 years old who had recovered from COVID-19. The CDR3 coding sequence is TGTGCCAGCAGTTACGACCGGGGGAATGGCTACACCTTC. Protein: CASSYDRGNGYTF.